The clone carrying this TCR beta chain was seen a few times. Its antigen is not known. Germline-derived CDR1 and CDR2 are MDHEN and SYDVKM. This CDR3 region has 13 residues. V shed 3 bases and J shed 4 bases, with 9 bases lying between them. These data belong to a study of beta chain features in type 1 diabetes. Findings of the study overall: Relative to healthy donors, patients appeared to have naive, central memory and Treg TCRB repertoires that were more similar. For Type 1 diabetes patients, all four CD4+ subsets carried TCRB CDR3s that were moderately but significantly shorter. Type 1 diabetes patients had fewer VDJ junction insertions and more deletions. PCR might favor shorter templates, equally in patients and controls.

Of the isolated RNA, all was reverse transcribed, and so the sequenced material was expressed TCRB transcripts. Assay: immunoSEQ multiplex PCR; the TCRdb copy retains only in-frame clones and omits some. The sample records about 160,000 clones, 9% to 10% being singletons. Stem cell-like memory, regulatory, central memory and naive CD4+ cells were sorted via CD45RO/CCR7/CD25/CD127/CD95/CD27. This TCR was recovered from a woman in her 30s with type 1 diabetes. The chain carries TRBV28 and TRBJ1-2; possibly TRBD1 for D (5 bases). Material for sequencing was central memory CD4+ T cells from blood. The DNA of the CDR3 is TGTGCCAGCAGTTTGGAGGGGTCCTATGGCTACACCTTC. As protein: CASSLEGSYGYTF.